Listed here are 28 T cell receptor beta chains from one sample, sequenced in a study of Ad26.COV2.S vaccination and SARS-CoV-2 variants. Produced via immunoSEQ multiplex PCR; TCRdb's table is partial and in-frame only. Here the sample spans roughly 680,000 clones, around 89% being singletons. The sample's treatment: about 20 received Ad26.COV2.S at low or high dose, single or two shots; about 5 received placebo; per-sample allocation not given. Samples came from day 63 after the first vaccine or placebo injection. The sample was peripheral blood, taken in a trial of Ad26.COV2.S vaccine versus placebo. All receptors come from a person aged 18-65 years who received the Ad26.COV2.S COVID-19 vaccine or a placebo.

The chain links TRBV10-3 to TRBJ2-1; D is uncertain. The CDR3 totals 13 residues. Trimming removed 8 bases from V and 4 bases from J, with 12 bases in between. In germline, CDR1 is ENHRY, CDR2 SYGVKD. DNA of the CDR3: TGTGCCATCTGCGACTCGGCGTACAATGAGCAGTTCTTC. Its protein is CAICDSAYNEQFF.

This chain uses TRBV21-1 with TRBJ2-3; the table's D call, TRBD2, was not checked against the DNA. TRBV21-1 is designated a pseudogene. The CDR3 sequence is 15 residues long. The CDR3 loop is CASSIGGVGTDTQYF. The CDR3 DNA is TGTGCCAGCAGCATAGGCGGGGTGGGCACAGATACGCAGTATTTT.

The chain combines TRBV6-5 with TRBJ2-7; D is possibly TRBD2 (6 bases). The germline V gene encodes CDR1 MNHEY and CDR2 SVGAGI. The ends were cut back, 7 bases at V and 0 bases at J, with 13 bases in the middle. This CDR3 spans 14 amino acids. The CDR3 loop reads CASTRESLSYEQYF. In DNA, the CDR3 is TGTGCCAGCACTCGGGAGTCCCTCTCCTACGAGCAGTACTTC.

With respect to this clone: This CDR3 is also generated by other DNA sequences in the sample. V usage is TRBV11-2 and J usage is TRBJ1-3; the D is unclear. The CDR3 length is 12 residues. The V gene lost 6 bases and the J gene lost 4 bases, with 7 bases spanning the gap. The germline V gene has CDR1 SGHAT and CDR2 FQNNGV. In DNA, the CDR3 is TGTGCCAGCAGTCTGTACGGAAACACCATATATTTT. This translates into CASSLYGNTIYF. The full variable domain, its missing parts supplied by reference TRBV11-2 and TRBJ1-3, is EAGVAQSPRYKIIEKRQSVAFWCNPISGHATLYWYQQILGQGPKLLIQFQNNGVVDDSQLPKDRFSAERLKGVDSTLKIQPAKLEDSAVYLCASSLYGNTIYFGEGSWLTVV.

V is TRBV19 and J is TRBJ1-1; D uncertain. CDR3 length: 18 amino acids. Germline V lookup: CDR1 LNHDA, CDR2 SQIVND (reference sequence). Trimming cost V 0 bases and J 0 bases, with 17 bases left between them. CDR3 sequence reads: CASSIDPRAYGLNTEAFF. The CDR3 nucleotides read TGTGCCAGTAGTATAGATCCCCGGGCCTACGGCTTGAACACTGAAGCTTTCTTT.

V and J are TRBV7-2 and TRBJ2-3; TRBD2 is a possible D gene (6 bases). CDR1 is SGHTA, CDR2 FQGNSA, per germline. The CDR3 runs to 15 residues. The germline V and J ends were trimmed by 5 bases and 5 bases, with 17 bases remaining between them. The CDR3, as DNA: TGTGCCAGCAGCACCGGGTCGGGGGTTGGAGATACGCAGTATTTT. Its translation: CASSTGSGVGDTQYF.

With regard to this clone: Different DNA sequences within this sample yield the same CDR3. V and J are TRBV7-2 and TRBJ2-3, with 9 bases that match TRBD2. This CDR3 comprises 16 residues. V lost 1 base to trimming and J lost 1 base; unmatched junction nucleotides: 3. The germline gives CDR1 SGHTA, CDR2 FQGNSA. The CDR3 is CASSLGASGGTDTQYF. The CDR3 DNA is TGTGCCAGCAGCTTAGGGGCTAGCGGGGGCACAGATACGCAGTATTTT.

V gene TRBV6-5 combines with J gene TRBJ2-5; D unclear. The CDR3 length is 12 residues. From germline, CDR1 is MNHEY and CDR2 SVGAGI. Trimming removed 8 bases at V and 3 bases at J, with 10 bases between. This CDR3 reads CASGRKKETQYF. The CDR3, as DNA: TGTGCCAGCGGGCGGAAAAAAGAGACCCAGTACTTC.

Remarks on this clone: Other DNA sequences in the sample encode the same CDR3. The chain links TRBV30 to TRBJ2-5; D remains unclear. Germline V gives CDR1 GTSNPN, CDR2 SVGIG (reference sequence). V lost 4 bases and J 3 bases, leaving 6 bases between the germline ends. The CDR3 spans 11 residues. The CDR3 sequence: CAWTAKETQYF. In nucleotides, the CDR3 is TGTGCCTGGACAGCTAAAGAGACCCAGTACTTC.

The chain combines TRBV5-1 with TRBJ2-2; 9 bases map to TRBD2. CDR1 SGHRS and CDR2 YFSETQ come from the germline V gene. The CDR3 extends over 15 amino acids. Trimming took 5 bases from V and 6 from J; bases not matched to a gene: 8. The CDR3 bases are TGCGCCAGCAGGCCGGTAGCGGGGGCAGCCGGGGAGCTGTTTTTT. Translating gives CASRPVAGAAGELFF.

CDR3 sequence: CATSDGTAEKLFF. DNA for the CDR3: TGTGCCACCAGTGACGGGACAGCCGAAAAACTGTTTTTT. This chain uses TRBV24-1 with TRBJ1-4; TRBD1 aligns across 7 bases. CDR3 length equals 13 residues. The germline V gene has CDR1 KGHDR and CDR2 SFDVKD. J gave up 8 bases and V 4 bases, and 3 bases lay outside the gene matches.

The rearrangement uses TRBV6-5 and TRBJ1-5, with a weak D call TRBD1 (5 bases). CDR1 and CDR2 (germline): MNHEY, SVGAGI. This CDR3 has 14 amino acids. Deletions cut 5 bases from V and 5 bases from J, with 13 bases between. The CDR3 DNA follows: TGTGCCAGCAGTCGGGACCGGCGGGATCAGCCCCAGCATTTT. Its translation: CASSRDRRDQPQHF.

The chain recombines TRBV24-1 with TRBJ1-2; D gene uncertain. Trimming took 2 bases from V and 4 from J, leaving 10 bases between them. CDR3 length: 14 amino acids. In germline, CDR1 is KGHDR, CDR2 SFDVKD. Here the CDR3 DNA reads TGTGCCACCAGTGATTCCAGAAGGATCTATGGCTACACCTTC. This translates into CATSDSRRIYGYTF.

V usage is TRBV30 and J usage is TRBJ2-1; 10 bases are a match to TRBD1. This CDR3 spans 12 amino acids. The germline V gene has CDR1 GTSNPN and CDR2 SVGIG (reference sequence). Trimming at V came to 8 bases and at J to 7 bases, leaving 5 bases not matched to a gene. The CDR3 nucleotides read TGTGCCCGAGGACAGGGGGGGAATGAGCAGTTCTTC. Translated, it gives CARGQGGNEQFF. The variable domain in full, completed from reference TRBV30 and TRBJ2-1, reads SQTIHQWPATLVQPVGSPLSLECTVEGTSNPNLYWYRQAAGRGLQLLFYSVGIGQISSEVPQNLSASRPQDRQFILSSKKLLLSDSGFYLCARGQGGNEQFFGPGTRLTVL.

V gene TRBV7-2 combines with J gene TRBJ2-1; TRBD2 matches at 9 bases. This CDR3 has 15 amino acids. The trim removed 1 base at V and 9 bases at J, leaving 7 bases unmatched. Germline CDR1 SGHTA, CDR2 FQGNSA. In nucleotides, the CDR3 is TGTGCCAGCAGCTTAGTTACGCGGGAGGGCGTTGAGCAGTTCTTC. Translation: CASSLVTREGVEQFF.

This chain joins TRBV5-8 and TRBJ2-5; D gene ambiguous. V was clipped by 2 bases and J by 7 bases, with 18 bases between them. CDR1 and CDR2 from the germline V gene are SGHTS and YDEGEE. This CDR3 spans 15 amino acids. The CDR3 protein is CASSLRVLGSATQYF. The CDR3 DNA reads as TGTGCCAGCAGCTTACGCGTTTTGGGTTCCGCGACCCAGTACTTC.

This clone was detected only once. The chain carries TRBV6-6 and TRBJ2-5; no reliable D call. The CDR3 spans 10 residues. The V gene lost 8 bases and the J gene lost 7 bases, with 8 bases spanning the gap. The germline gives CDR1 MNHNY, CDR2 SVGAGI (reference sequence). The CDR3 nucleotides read TGTGCCAGCCCCCGGAGGACCCAGTACTTC. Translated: CASPRRTQYF.

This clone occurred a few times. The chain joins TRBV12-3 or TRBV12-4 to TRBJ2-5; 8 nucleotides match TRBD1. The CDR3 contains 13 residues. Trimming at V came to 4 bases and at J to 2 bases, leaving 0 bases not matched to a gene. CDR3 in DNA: TGTGCCAGCAGTTGGACAGGGCAAGAGACCCAGTACTTC. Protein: CASSWTGQETQYF.

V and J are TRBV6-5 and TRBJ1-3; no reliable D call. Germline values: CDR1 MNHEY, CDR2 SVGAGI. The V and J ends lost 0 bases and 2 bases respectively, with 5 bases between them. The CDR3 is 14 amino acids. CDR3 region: CASSYSYTGNTIYF. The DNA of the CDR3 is TGTGCCAGCAGTTACTCGTATACTGGAAACACCATATATTTT.

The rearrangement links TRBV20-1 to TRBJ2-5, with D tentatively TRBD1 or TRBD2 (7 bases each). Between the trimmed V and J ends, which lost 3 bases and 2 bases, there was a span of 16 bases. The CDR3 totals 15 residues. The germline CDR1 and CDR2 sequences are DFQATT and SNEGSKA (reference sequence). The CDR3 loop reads CSASHSGGEQETQYF. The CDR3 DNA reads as TGCAGTGCTAGTCACTCAGGGGGGGAACAAGAGACCCAGTACTTC.

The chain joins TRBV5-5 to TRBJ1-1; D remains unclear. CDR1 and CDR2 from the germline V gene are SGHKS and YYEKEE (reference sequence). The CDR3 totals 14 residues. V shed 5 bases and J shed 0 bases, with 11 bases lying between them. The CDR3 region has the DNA TGTGCCAGCAGGCAGTCAGAGGTGAACACTGAAGCTTTCTTT. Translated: CASRQSEVNTEAFF.

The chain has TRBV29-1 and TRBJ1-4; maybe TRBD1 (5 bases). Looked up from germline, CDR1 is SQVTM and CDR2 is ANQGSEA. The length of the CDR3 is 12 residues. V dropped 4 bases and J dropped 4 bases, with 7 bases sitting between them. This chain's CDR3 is CSVAGGNEKLFF. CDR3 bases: TGCAGCGTTGCGGGGGGTAATGAAAAACTGTTTTTT.

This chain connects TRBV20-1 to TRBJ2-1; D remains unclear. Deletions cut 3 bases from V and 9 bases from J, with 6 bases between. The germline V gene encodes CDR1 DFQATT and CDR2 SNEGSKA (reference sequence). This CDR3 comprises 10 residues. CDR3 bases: TGCAGTGCTAGGGTAGCTGAGCAGTTCTTC. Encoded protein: CSARVAEQFF.

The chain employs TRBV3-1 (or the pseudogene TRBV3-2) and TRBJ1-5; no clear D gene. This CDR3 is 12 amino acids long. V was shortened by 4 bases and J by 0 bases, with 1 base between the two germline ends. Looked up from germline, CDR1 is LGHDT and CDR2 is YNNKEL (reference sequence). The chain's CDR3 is CASSLSNQPQHF. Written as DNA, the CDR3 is TGTGCCAGCAGCCTTAGCAATCAGCCCCAGCATTTT.

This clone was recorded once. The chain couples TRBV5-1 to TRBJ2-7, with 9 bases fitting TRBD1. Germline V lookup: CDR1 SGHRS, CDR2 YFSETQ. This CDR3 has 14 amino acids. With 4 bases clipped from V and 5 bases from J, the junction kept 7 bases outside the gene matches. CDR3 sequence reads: CASSADRGPHEQYF. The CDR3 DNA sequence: TGCGCCAGCAGCGCGGACAGGGGTCCCCACGAGCAGTACTTC.

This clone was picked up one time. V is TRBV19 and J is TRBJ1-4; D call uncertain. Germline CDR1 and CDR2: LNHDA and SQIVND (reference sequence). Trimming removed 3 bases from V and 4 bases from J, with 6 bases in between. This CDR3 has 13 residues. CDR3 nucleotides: TGTGCCAGTAGTATCCCCGGTAATGAAAAACTGTTTTTT. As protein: CASSIPGNEKLFF.

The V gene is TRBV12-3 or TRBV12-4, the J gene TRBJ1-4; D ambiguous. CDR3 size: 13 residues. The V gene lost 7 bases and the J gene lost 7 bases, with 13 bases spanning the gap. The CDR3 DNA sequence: TGTGCCAGCACCCCAATCGACGGTGAAAAACTGTTTTTT. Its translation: CASTPIDGEKLFF.

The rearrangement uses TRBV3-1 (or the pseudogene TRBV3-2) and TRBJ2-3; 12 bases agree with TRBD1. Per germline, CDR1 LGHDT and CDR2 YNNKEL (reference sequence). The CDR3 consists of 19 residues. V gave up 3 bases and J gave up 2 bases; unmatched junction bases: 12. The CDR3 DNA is TGTGCCAGCAGCCACGGGACAGGGGGCTGGGTTGGAGTCACAGATACGCAGTATTTT. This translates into CASSHGTGGWVGVTDTQYF.